Following are 24 T cell receptor beta chains from one sample sequenced in a study of blood T cells in healthy people across ages. PCR was performed a second time for about 7 to 11 cycles using a sample-barcoded 5' primer and a J-beta primer mix. TCRdb used MiXCR to reprocess the 5' RACE reads, holding one entry per CDR3 protein. Here the sample spans approximately 1,700,000 distinct CDR3 sequences, roughly 43% being singletons. The sample comprised blood. These receptor sequences come from a human donor in good health.

The chain carries TRBV6-5 and TRBJ1-6, with TRBD1 matching over 10 bases. The CDR3 covers 15 residues. V lost 5 bases, J lost 9 bases, and 7 bases stayed unmatched. Germline V CDR1 and CDR2: MNHEY, SVGAGI. The CDR3 loop reads CASSLDRDRGSPLHF. The CDR3 coding sequence is TGTGCCAGCAGTCTGGACCGGGACAGGGGTTCACCCCTCCACTTT.

This sequence joins TRBV4-3 and TRBJ1-2; the D gene is possibly TRBD1 (6 bases). Trimming cost V 3 bases and J 4 bases, with 12 bases left between them. Germline CDR1 is LGHNA and CDR2 is YSLEER. The CDR3 runs to 14 residues. The CDR3 bases are TGCGCCAGCAGCCATGATACAGGGCCCTATGGCTACACCTTC. This encodes CASSHDTGPYGYTF.

The V call is TRBV2, the J call TRBJ2-4; the D gene is possibly TRBD1 (5 bases). The J call may be faulty, since TRBJ2-7 better matches the DNA end. The CDR3 loop spans 13 amino acids. Germline V CDR1 and CDR2: SNHLY, FYNNEI. The CDR3 coding sequence is TGTGCCAGCAAGGACACCAGGGCGGACGAGCAGTACTTC. It is translated as CASKDTRADEQYF.

V gene TRBV6-1 combines with J gene TRBJ1-5; the D gene is possibly TRBD1 (6 bases). V was trimmed by 10 bases and J by 3 bases, leaving 13 bases between them. Germline V lookup: CDR1 MNHNS, CDR2 SASEGT. CDR3 length: 13 residues. The CDR3 coding sequence is TGTGCCACCTCAGGACAGCACAATCAGCCCCAGCATTTT. Protein sequence: CATSGQHNQPQHF.

V usage is TRBV4-1 and J usage is TRBJ2-2; 10 positions agree with TRBD2. The germline gives CDR1 MGHRA, CDR2 YSYEKL. The CDR3 is 17 residues long. The V and J ends lost 1 base and 0 bases, in that order; junction bases with no gene match: 2. This CDR3 reads CASSQGLAGANTGELFF. In DNA, the CDR3 is TGCGCCAGCAGCCAAGGGCTAGCGGGAGCGAACACCGGGGAGCTGTTTTTT.

This clonotype turned up a few times. V is TRBV29-1 and J is TRBJ1-2, with TRBD1 as a possible D gene (6 bases). V was shortened by 6 bases and J by 8 bases, with 16 bases between the two germline ends. The CDR3 totals 12 residues. Germline V lookup: CDR1 SQVTM, CDR2 ANQGSEA. For the CDR3, the DNA is TGCAGCGTCCACAGGGCATCAGGGGGCTACACCTTC. As protein: CSVHRASGGYTF.

This chain connects TRBV10-3 to TRBJ2-5; a weak D match, TRBD2 (5 bases). Per germline, CDR1 ENHRY and CDR2 SYGVKD. Between the trimmed V and J ends, which lost 5 bases and 4 bases, there was a span of 8 bases. This CDR3 spans 12 amino acids. CDR3 sequence: CAISQLGETQYF. CDR3 sequence (DNA): TGTGCCATCAGTCAACTAGGAGAGACCCAGTACTTC.

The chain's CDR3 is CSVEGLRPNTEAFF. The CDR3 DNA is TGCAGCGTTGAAGGATTGCGCCCGAACACTGAAGCTTTCTTT. V is TRBV29-1 and J is TRBJ1-1, with D uncertain. This CDR3 spans 14 amino acids. Per the germline V gene, CDR1 is SQVTM and CDR2 is ANQGSEA. The V end was cut by 1 base, the J end by 1 base, with 10 bases between.

V usage is TRBV7-2 and J usage is TRBJ2-2; D unclear. The CDR3 spans 17 residues. CDR1 and CDR2 from the germline V gene are SGHTA and FQGNSA. Trimming pared 5 bases from V and 0 bases from J, leaving 16 bases between. CDR3 coding DNA: TGTGCCAGCAGCAAGGGTTGGCGAGACACGAACACCGGGGAGCTGTTTTTT. Its protein product is CASSKGWRDTNTGELFF. The whole variable domain, filled in from reference TRBV7-2 and TRBJ2-2, reads GAGVSQSPSNKVTEKGKDVELRCDPISGHTALYWYRQSLGQGLEFLIYFQGNSAPDKSGLPSDRFSAERTGGSVSTLTIQRTQQEDSAVYLCASSKGWRDTNTGELFFGEGSRLTVL.

The V call is TRBV5-6, the J call TRBJ2-1, with 12 bases aligning to TRBD2. Germline lookup yields CDR1 SGHDT and CDR2 YYEEEE. This CDR3 has 17 amino acids. Trimming took 2 bases from V and 2 from J; bases not matched to a gene: 5. CDR3 bases: TGTGCCAGCAGCTTTACTAGCGGGGGGAACACCTACAATGAGCAGTTCTTC. This translates into CASSFTSGGNTYNEQFF.

In its sample, this clonotype was seen once. J is TRBJ1-2 and V is TRBV12-5; no clear D gene. The germline V gene has CDR1 LGHNT and CDR2 FRNRAP. This CDR3 comprises 16 residues. V was pared by 5 bases and J by 6 bases, with 22 bases between. CDR3 region: CASGPSSSHLRNGYTF. The CDR3 bases are TGTGCTAGTGGTCCCTCAAGTTCCCATCTTCGTAATGGCTACACCTTC.

The table lists this clonotype with a few counts. V usage is TRBV12-3 or TRBV12-4 and J usage is TRBJ1-2, with D perhaps matching TRBD1 (6 bases). The CDR3 loop spans 14 amino acids. V was trimmed by 5 bases and J by 7 bases, leaving 17 bases between them. The CDR3, as DNA: TGTGCCAGCAGTCCTACAGGGTTTTTCGGTGGCTACACCTTC. This codes for CASSPTGFFGGYTF.

This clonotype was detected only a few times. The J gene is TRBJ2-7, the V gene TRBV7-2; possible D gene TRBD2, 6 bases. The CDR3 length is 13 residues. V was shortened by 5 bases and J by 10 bases, with 18 bases between the two germline ends. CDR1 and CDR2 from the germline V gene are SGHTA and FQGNSA. CDR3 residues: CASSPSGGEAQYF. The CDR3 nucleotides are TGTGCCAGCAGCCCCTCCGGGGGAGAGGCCCAGTACTTC. Full variable domain (rest looked up from reference TRBV7-2 and TRBJ2-7): GAGVSQSPSNKVTEKGKDVELRCDPISGHTALYWYRQSLGQGLEFLIYFQGNSAPDKSGLPSDRFSAERTGGSVSTLTIQRTQQEDSAVYLCASSPSGGEAQYFGPGTRLTVT.

This clonotype was seen many times. The CDR3 sequence: CSAPRWGANVLTF. DNA of the CDR3: TGCAGTGCCCCACGATGGGGGGCCAACGTCCTGACTTTC. This rearrangement joins TRBV20-1 to TRBJ2-6; D uncertain. The CDR3 runs 13 residues. The ends were cut back, 6 bases at V and 4 bases at J, with 10 bases in the middle. CDR1 is DFQATT and CDR2 is SNEGSKA in the germline V gene (reference sequence).

This chain links TRBV20-1 with TRBJ1-1, with a tentative D call TRBD1 (5 bases). The ends were cut back, 7 bases at V and 0 bases at J, with 12 bases in the middle. The CDR3 consists of 13 residues. Germline loops: CDR1 DFQATT, CDR2 SNEGSKA (reference sequence). Here the CDR3 DNA reads TGCAGTGTCCCCGACAGTTTGAACACTGAAGCTTTCTTT. This encodes CSVPDSLNTEAFF.

This clonotype was seen many times. V is TRBV20-1 and J is TRBJ2-7; maybe TRBD1 (5 bases). CDR1 DFQATT and CDR2 SNEGSKA come from the germline V gene (reference sequence). The CDR3 sequence is 11 residues long. V was clipped by 2 bases and J by 3 bases, with 5 bases between them. CDR3 sequence reads: CSARQGYEQYF. DNA for the CDR3: TGCAGTGCTAGACAGGGCTACGAGCAGTACTTC.

The genes are TRBV28 and TRBJ2-5; D is possibly TRBD1 (6 bases). Between the trimmed V and J ends, which lost 3 bases and 5 bases, there was a span of 13 bases. This CDR3 has 14 amino acids. Germline V gene lookup returns CDR1 MDHEN and CDR2 SYDVKM. CDR3 coding DNA: TGTGCCAGCAGTTTGGACAGTGGTTACGAGACCCAGTACTTC. It codes for CASSLDSGYETQYF.

As regards this clonotype: This may be a read error: a much more frequent sequence differs by one nucleotide. This chain joins TRBV20-1 and TRBJ1-4; D not certain. The CDR3 loop spans 15 amino acids. Per the germline V gene, CDR1 is DFQATT and CDR2 is SNEGSKA (reference sequence). CDR3 bases: TGCAGTGCTAGAAGAATGGGAGAACCCAGTGAAAAACGGTTTTTT. It yields the protein CSARRMGEPSEKRFF.

J is TRBJ1-1 and V is TRBV5-1; the D gene is possibly TRBD1 (6 bases). Trimming took 2 bases from V and 4 from J, leaving 12 bases between them. Germline V gene data show CDR1 as SGHRS and CDR2 as YFSETQ. CDR3 length: 14 amino acids. Here the CDR3 reads CASSLPDRPTEAFF. The CDR3, as DNA: TGCGCCAGCAGCTTACCAGACAGGCCCACTGAAGCTTTCTTT. Supplemented by reference TRBV5-1 and TRBJ1-1, the full variable domain reads KAGVTQTPRYLIKTRGQQVTLSCSPISGHRSVSWYQQTPGQGLQFLFEYFSETQRNKGNFPGRFSGRQFSNSRSEMNVSTLELGDSALYLCASSLPDRPTEAFFGQGTRLTVV.

This clonotype occurred many times. The chain joins TRBV20-1 to TRBJ2-7; no reliable D call. This CDR3 has 13 residues. Germline lookup yields CDR1 DFQATT and CDR2 SNEGSKA (reference sequence). With 6 bases removed from V and 2 bases from J, the gap between germline ends came to 14 bases. The CDR3 bases are TGCAGTGCGTTCGTGCCCAGTACCTACGAGCAGTACTTC. It encodes CSAFVPSTYEQYF.

This clonotype was counted a few times. V gene TRBV6-5 combines with J gene TRBJ2-5; weak D call: TRBD2 (5 bases). The V end was cut by 6 bases, the J end by 5 bases, with 19 bases between. Germline V gives CDR1 MNHEY, CDR2 SVGAGI. The CDR3 sequence is 15 residues long. CDR3 loop: CASRSNRESWETQYF. The CDR3 region has the DNA TGTGCCAGCAGATCAAATAGGGAGTCTTGGGAGACCCAGTACTTC.

The chain carries TRBV11-2 and TRBJ1-1; no reliable D call. Germline V gene data show CDR1 as SGHAT and CDR2 as FQNNGV. The CDR3 is made up of 14 amino acids. Trimming left V 5 bases short and J 3 bases short, with 13 bases between. The CDR3 nucleotides are TGTGCCAGCAGCACCTGGGGTCACCACACTGAAGCTTTCTTT. It specifies CASSTWGHHTEAFF.

This clonotype was seen ten or more times. The chain employs TRBV3-1 and TRBJ2-1; 12 bases are shared with TRBD2. CDR1 is LGHDT, CDR2 YNNKEL, per germline (reference sequence). J gave up 6 bases and V 1 base, and 7 bases lay outside the gene matches. The CDR3 has 17 amino acids. The CDR3 loop is CASSQAGLAGGSNEQFF. In DNA form, the CDR3 reads TGTGCCAGCAGCCAAGCGGGGCTAGCGGGGGGGTCCAATGAGCAGTTCTTC.

The chain links TRBV28 to TRBJ2-1; a weak D match, TRBD2 (6 bases). From germline, CDR1 is MDHEN and CDR2 SYDVKM. This CDR3 is built from 13 residues. Trimming removed 8 bases at V and 8 bases at J, with 16 bases between. The CDR3 coding sequence is TGTGCCAGCCAGACGGGAGCTGCGGATGAGCAGTTCTTC. It yields the protein CASQTGAADEQFF.